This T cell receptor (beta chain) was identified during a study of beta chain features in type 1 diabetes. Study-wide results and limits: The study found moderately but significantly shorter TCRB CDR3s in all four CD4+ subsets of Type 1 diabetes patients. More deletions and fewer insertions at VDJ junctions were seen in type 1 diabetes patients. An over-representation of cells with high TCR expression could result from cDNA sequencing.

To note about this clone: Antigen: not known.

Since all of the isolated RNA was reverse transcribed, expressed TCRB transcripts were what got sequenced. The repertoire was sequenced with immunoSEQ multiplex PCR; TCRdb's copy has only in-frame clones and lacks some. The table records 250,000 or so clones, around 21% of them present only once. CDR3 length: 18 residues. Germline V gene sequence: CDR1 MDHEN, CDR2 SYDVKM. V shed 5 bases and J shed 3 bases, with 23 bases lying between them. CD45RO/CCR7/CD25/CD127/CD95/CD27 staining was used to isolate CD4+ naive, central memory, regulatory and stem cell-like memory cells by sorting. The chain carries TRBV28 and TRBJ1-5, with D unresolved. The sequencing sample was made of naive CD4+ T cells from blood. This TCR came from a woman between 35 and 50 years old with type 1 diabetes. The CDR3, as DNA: TGTGCCAGCAGTATTATCACCCGAGGTCTCGGGATCAATCAGCCCCAGCATTTT. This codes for CASSIITRGLGINQPQHF.